This paragraph reports one TCR beta chain. A much more abundant neighbour one base away suggests this may be a read error. V lost 2 bases and J lost 7, with 9 bases in between. Germline V gene data show CDR1 as SGDLS and CDR2 as YYNGEE. The CDR3 covers 13 residues. TCRdb processed the PCR reads anew with MiXCR; each CDR3 protein has one entry. The top ten clones hold about 0.99% of a sample with some 91,000 distinct CDR3 sequences, more than 20% of them seen once. The sample belongs to a study of molecular identifiers for immune sequencing clone quantification. Source material: naive CD8+ T cells from blood, with Jurkat cell RNA spiked in. Indicated subset: FACS-sorted CD8+CD4-CCR7+CD45RA+ naive T cells. The sequence derives from a human donor in good health. Some libraries in this study had Jurkat cell RNA spiked in. The rearrangement links TRBV9 to TRBJ2-2; a weak D match, TRBD2 (5 bases). The CDR3 bases are TGTGCCAGCAGCGTGCAACGGGGCGGGGAGCTGTTTTTT. Its protein product is CASSVQRGGELFF.